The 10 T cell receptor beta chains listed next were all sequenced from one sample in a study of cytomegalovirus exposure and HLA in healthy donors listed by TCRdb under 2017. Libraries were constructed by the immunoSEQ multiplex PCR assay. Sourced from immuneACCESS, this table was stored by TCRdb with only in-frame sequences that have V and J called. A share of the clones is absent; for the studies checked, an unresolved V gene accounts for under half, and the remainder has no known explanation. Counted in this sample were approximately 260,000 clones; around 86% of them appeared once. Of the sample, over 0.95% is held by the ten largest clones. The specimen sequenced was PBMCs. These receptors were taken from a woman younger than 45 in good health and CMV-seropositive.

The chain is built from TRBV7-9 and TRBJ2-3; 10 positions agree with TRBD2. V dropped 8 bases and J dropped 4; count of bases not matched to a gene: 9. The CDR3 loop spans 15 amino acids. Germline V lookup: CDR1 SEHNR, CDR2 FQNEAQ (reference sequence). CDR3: CASLSGRAGADTQYF. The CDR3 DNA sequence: TGTGCCAGCCTAAGCGGGAGGGCCGGTGCAGATACGCAGTATTTT.

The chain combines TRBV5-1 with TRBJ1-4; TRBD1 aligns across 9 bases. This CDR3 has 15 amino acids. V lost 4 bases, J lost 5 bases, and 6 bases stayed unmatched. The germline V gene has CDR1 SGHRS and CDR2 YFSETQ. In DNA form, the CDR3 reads TGCGCCAGCAGCCCAGGGGGGACAGGGAATGAAAAACTGTTTTTT. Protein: CASSPGGTGNEKLFF.

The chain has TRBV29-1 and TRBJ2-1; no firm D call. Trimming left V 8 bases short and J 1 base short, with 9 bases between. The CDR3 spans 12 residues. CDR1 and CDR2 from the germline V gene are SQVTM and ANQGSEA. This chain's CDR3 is CSPRTSYNEQFF. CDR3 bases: TGCAGCCCCCGAACATCCTACAATGAGCAGTTCTTC.

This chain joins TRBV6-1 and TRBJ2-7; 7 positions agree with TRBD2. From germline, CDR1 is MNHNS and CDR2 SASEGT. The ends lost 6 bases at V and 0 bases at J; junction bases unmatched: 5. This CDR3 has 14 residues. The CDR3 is CASSRPGGSYEQYF. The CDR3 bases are TGTGCCAGCAGCAGACCGGGGGGCTCCTACGAGCAGTACTTC.

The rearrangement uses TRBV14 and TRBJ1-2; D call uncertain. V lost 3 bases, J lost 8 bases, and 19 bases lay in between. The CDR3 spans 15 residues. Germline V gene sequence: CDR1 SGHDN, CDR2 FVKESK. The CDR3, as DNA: TGTGCCAGCAGCCATCGCTTAGACGACTACCTAGGCTACACCTTC. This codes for CASSHRLDDYLGYTF.

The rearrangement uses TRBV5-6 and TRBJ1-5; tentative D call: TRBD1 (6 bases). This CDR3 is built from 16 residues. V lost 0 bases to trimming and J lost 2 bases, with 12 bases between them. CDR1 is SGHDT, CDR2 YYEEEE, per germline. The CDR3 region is CASSLVQGEGNQPQHF. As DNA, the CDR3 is TGTGCCAGCAGCTTGGTACAGGGTGAAGGCAATCAGCCCCAGCATTTT.

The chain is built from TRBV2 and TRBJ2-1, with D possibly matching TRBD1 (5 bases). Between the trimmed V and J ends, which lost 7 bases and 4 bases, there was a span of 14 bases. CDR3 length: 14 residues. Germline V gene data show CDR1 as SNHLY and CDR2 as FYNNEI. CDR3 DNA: TGTGCCAGCAAGGTTGGCCAGGGTTACAATGAGCAGTTCTTC. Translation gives CASKVGQGYNEQFF.

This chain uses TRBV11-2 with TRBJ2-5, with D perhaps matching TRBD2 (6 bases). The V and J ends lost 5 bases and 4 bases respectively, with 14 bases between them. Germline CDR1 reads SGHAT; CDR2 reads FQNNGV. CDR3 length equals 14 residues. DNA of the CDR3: TGTGCCAGCAGCATGACCCCCGGGGGAGAGACCCAGTACTTC. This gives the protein CASSMTPGGETQYF.

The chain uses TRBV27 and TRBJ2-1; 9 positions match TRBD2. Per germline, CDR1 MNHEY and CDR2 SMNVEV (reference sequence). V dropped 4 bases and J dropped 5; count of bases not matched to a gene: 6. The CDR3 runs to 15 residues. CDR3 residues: CASSYVAGVNNEQFF. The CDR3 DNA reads TGTGCCAGCAGTTATGTAGCGGGAGTAAACAATGAGCAGTTCTTC.

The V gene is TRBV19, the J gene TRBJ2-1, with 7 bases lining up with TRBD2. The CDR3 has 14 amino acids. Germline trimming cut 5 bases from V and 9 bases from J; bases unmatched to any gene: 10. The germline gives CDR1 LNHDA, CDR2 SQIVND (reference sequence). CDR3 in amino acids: CASSVSGVAREQFF. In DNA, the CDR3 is TGTGCCAGTAGTGTCAGCGGGGTGGCCCGTGAGCAGTTCTTC.